The rows below give T cell receptor beta chains drawn from one sample of a study of T-cell reconstitution after alpha-beta-depleted transplantation in children. TCRdb re-called the PCR reads with MiXCR, one entry per CDR3 protein. The sample lists around 200,000 distinct CDR3 sequences, 6% to 7% seen once, with roughly 3% in the top ten. The material was PBMCs from the stem cell graft donor, obtained from the stem cell graft. Source of these receptors: a human donor who donated a stem cell graft to a child with Wiskott-Aldrich syndrome. CDR3s include the opening cysteine and the closing phenylalanine or tryptophan. D genes are given only for firm matches. For some rows the clone size is stated as once, few or many, or as a class when expanded; others skip it.

many,TRBV24-1,-,TRBJ1-5,CATSDSSFSGNQPQHF,TGTGCCACCAGTGATTCGTCCTTTAGTGGCAATCAGCCCCAGCATTTT
many,TRBV29-1,-,TRBJ1-1,CSVEGGNTEAFF,TGCAGCGTTGAGGGGGGGAACACTGAAGCTTTCTTT
many,TRBV12-3/TRBV12-4,-,TRBJ2-2,CASSLLGAGELFF,TGTGCCAGCAGTTTACTCGGTGCCGGGGAGCTGTTTTTT
many,TRBV15,-,TRBJ1-2,CATSRQGAGPDYGYTF,TGTGCCACCAGCAGACAAGGGGCAGGGCCAGACTATGGCTACACCTTC
many,TRBV10-3,TRBD2,TRBJ2-2,CAMTGGPAGELFF,TGTGCCATGACGGGAGGGCCAGCCGGGGAGCTGTTTTTT
-,TRBV19,-,TRBJ1-5,CASSSREASNQPQHF,TGTGCCAGTAGTTCCAGGGAAGCCTCCAATCAGCCCCAGCATTTT
many,TRBV15,-,TRBJ2-6,CATSREISGANVLTF,TGTGCCACCAGCAGAGAAATCTCTGGGGCCAACGTCCTGACTTTC
many,TRBV7-2,-,TRBJ2-3,CASSHLTDTQYF,TGTGCCAGCAGCCACCTCACAGATACGCAGTATTTT
many,TRBV24-1,-,TRBJ2-7,CATSDLGFEQYF,TGTGCCACCAGTGATTTAGGGTTCGAGCAGTACTTC
many,TRBV6-9,-,TRBJ1-6,CASSYSAQEWPPLHF,TGTGCCAGCAGTTATTCTGCCCAGGAGTGGCCACCCCTCCACTTT
-,TRBV13,-,TRBJ2-6,CASSARDSGANVLTF,TGTGCCAGCAGCGCTCGGGATTCTGGGGCCAACGTCCTGACTTTC
many,TRBV12-3/TRBV12-4,-,TRBJ1-2,CASSLRDQGRNGYTF,TGTGCCAGCAGTTTGCGGGACCAGGGAAGGAATGGCTACACCTTC
many,TRBV5-1,-,TRBJ2-1,CASTRMGLDNEQFF,TGCGCCAGCACCCGGATGGGGCTGGACAATGAGCAGTTCTTC
many,TRBV12-3/TRBV12-4,TRBD1,TRBJ1-5,CASSTGTGNQPQHF,TGTGCCAGCAGTACCGGGACAGGCAATCAGCCCCAGCATTTT
-,TRBV18,-,TRBJ2-7,CASSSTLGDEQYF,TGTGCCAGCTCATCGACTTTGGGCGACGAGCAGTACTTC
-,TRBV6-1,TRBD1,TRBJ1-5,CVSSAQGASSQPQHF,TGTGTCAGCAGTGCACAGGGGGCCTCAAGTCAGCCCCAGCATTTT
many,TRBV12-3/TRBV12-4,-,TRBJ1-1,CASSLGSEHTEAFF,TGTGCCAGCAGTTTGGGATCAGAACACACTGAAGCTTTCTTT
many,TRBV12-3/TRBV12-4,-,TRBJ2-7,CASRESDGGEQYF,TGTGCCAGCAGGGAAAGCGACGGGGGCGAGCAGTACTTC
few,TRBV3-1,-,TRBJ2-7,CASSRDVGWEQYF,TGTGCCAGCAGCCGCGACGTGGGGTGGGAGCAGTACTTC
-,TRBV5-1,-,TRBJ2-7,CASSPLANTYEQYF,TGCGCCAGCAGCCCGTTAGCGAACACCTACGAGCAGTACTTC
many,TRBV5-1,TRBD1,TRBJ1-5,CASSAGQGRNQPQHF,TGCGCCAGCAGCGCGGGACAGGGGAGAAATCAGCCCCAGCATTTT
many,TRBV7-9,-,TRBJ2-7,CASTTGTDSYEQYF,TGTGCCAGCACCACTGGGACGGACTCCTACGAGCAGTACTTC
many,TRBV9,TRBD1,TRBJ1-1,CASSVEYRGHTEAFF,TGTGCCAGCAGCGTAGAGTACAGGGGACACACTGAAGCTTTCTTT
many,TRBV3-1,-,TRBJ1-2,CASSLIPGNYGYTF,TGTGCCAGCAGCCTCATTCCAGGAAACTATGGCTACACCTTC
few,TRBV5-1,-,TRBJ1-1,CASSSDSPRNTEAFF,TGCGCCAGCAGCTCGGACAGCCCAAGGAACACTGAAGCTTTCTTT
many,TRBV2,TRBD1,TRBJ1-1,CASSGQGIETEAFF,TGTGCCAGCAGCGGACAGGGTATTGAGACTGAAGCTTTCTTT
many,TRBV5-1,TRBD1,TRBJ1-1,CASSPQTGSRAFF,TGCGCCAGCAGTCCCCAGACAGGGTCCAGGGCTTTCTTT
few,TRBV6-2/TRBV6-3,TRBD1,TRBJ1-2,CASSPGQLYGYTF,TGTGCCAGCAGTCCGGGACAGTTATATGGCTACACCTTC
-,TRBV30,-,TRBJ2-1,CAWSVIDEQFF,TGTGCCTGGAGTGTGATCGATGAGCAGTTCTTC
many,TRBV11-3,-,TRBJ2-3,CASSSSLAGTGTDTQYF,TGTGCCAGCAGCTCGTCACTAGCAGGGACGGGCACAGATACGCAGTATTTT
many,TRBV5-1,-,TRBJ2-1,CASSLAGQIYNEQFF,TGCGCCAGCAGCTTGGCCGGACAGATATACAATGAGCAGTTCTTC
many,TRBV29-1,TRBD1,TRBJ1-5,CSTRTGGFDQPQHF,TGCAGCACGAGGACAGGAGGGTTCGATCAGCCCCAGCATTTT
many,TRBV5-1,TRBD1,TRBJ2-7,CASSFGTGLYEQYF,TGCGCCAGCAGCTTCGGGACAGGGTTGTACGAGCAGTACTTC
many,TRBV18,-,TRBJ1-1,CASSEQVNMNTEAFF,TGTGCCAGCTCCGAACAGGTGAACATGAACACTGAAGCTTTCTTT
many,TRBV11-2,TRBD1,TRBJ1-5,CASSQSGTVNQPQHF,TGTGCCAGCAGCCAAAGCGGGACAGTCAATCAGCCCCAGCATTTT
few,TRBV30,-,TRBJ1-2,CAWISYRTLNGYTF,TGTGCCTGGATCAGCTATCGGACCCTTAACGGCTACACCTTC
many,TRBV7-9,-,TRBJ2-7,CASSLEDLQGSF,TGTGCCAGCAGCTTAGAGGACCTACAGGGTAGCTTC
many,TRBV7-9,-,TRBJ2-1,CASSSSAGIYNEQFF,TGTGCCAGCAGCTCATCGGCGGGAATATACAATGAGCAGTTCTTC
few,TRBV2,TRBD1,TRBJ1-6,CASSEFVPGQGASYNSPLHF,TGTGCCAGCAGTGAATTTGTTCCGGGACAGGGGGCTTCCTATAATTCACCCCTCCACTTT
many,TRBV29-1,TRBD2,TRBJ2-1,CSVPGGSGRGEQFF,TGCAGCGTCCCCGGAGGGTCAGGGAGGGGTGAGCAGTTCTTC
many,TRBV15,-,TRBJ2-3,CATSRDLADTQYF,TGTGCCACCAGCAGAGATCTCGCAGATACGCAGTATTTT
many,TRBV20-1,-,TRBJ2-6,CSARDRRGASGANVLTF,TGCAGTGCTAGAGATCGTCGGGGGGCCTCTGGGGCCAACGTCCTGACTTTC
many,TRBV10-3,-,TRBJ2-2,CAHSGRTNTGELFF,TGTGCCCACAGTGGCAGAACAAACACCGGGGAGCTGTTTTTT
many,TRBV11-2,TRBD1,TRBJ2-7,CASSLLITGTGAYEQYF,TGTGCCAGCAGCTTACTCATCACCGGGACAGGGGCCTACGAGCAGTACTTC
many,TRBV29-1,-,TRBJ2-1,CSVEDPHGPKDEQFF,TGCAGCGTTGAAGATCCACACGGGCCGAAGGATGAGCAGTTCTTC
-,TRBV19,-,TRBJ2-7,CASSTRTEGSYEQYF,TGTGCCAGTAGTACCCGGACGGAGGGGTCCTACGAGCAGTACTTC
many,TRBV19,-,TRBJ2-7,CASSIGTFYEQYF,TGTGCCAGTAGTATAGGGACCTTCTACGAGCAGTACTTC
-,TRBV11-2,TRBD2,TRBJ2-1,CASSQGLAGAEQFF,TGTGCCAGCAGCCAAGGACTAGCGGGAGCTGAGCAGTTCTTC
many,TRBV12-3/TRBV12-4,TRBD1,TRBJ2-7,CASSQTGQAVYEQYF,TGTGCCAGCAGCCAGACGGGACAGGCGGTCTACGAGCAGTACTTC
many,TRBV13,-,TRBJ2-3,CASSLSGTTDTQYF,TGTGCCAGCAGCTTAAGCGGAACCACAGATACGCAGTATTTT
many,TRBV12-3/TRBV12-4,-,TRBJ1-2,CASSHTGSSDGYTF,TGTGCCAGCAGCCACACAGGGTCGTCGGATGGCTACACCTTC
few,TRBV20-1,-,TRBJ1-6,CSARVADSPLHF,TGCAGTGCTAGAGTTGCCGATTCACCCCTCCACTTT
few,TRBV25-1,TRBD1,TRBJ1-2,CASSELSDRGGYGYTF,TGTGCCAGCAGTGAATTGAGTGACAGGGGAGGCTATGGCTACACCTTC
many,TRBV28,TRBD1,TRBJ2-7,CASSFRQGNEQYF,TGTGCCAGCAGTTTCAGACAGGGCAACGAGCAGTACTTC
many,TRBV5-1,-,TRBJ1-1,CASSLHRGANTEAFF,TGCGCCAGCAGCTTACACCGGGGGGCGAACACTGAAGCTTTCTTT